This T cell receptor beta chain is drawn from a study of Graves' ophthalmopathy and Graves' hyperthyroidism. This clonotype was recorded a few times. Its antigen is unknown. The authors amplified TCR beta CDR3 regions from RNA transcripts. Scientists carried out first-round RT-PCR using HTBI primers and then a second-round multiplex PCR. TCRdb re-derived calls from the multiplex PCR reads in MiXCR, one entry per CDR3 protein. The sample contains about 700,000 distinct CDR3 sequences, roughly two fifths of which appear only once. Overall study results and limits: It was with about 71% sensitivity and 72% to 75% specificity that the model predicted ophthalmopathy progression. Most expanded clonotypes in thyroid above 0.001 frequency also showed up in blood. Sensitivity of around 88% and specificity of 65% to 83% were achieved when a 13-signature model separated ophthalmopathy from stable hyperthyroidism.

The length of the CDR3 is 15 residues. V lost 0 bases and J 7 bases, leaving 13 bases between the germline ends. Germline CDR1 and CDR2: LGHDT and YNNKEL (reference sequence). Clinical symptoms, serum thyroxine, TRAb, thyroid ultrasound and orbital computed tomography were relied on for diagnosis. This chain links TRBV3-1 with TRBJ1-5; D ambiguous. Sequenced input: peripheral blood. The receptor comes from an adult man with Graves' ophthalmopathy. The CDR3 DNA is TGTGCCAGCAGCCAAGACGGTAGTGCCGGGCAGCCCCAGCATTTT. As protein: CASSQDGSAGQPQHF.